This T cell receptor beta chain derives from a study of T cell responses to AZD1222 COVID-19 vaccine. As to this clone: The antigen is unknown.

Whole-study results and caveats: Donors, mostly white British, included more females; clonal diversity was possibly underestimated. Repertoires were sampled only after the peak T cell response. Spike-specific TCR breadth and depth went up after people got two AZD1222 doses. Nearly half of spike-specific TCRs reportedly go after variant regions that carry no mutations.

The data were produced by immunoSEQ multiplex PCR, yet TCRdb's version contains in-frame clones alone and is incomplete. Here the sample spans more than 70,000 clones, around 90% being singletons. The germline V gene has CDR1 LNHDA and CDR2 SQIVND (reference sequence). CDR3 size: 11 residues. The gene calls are TRBV19 and TRBJ1-5; no reliable D call. This sequence originates from an adult in good health. The material was peripheral blood, obtained on day 0 of AZD1222 vaccination. Here the CDR3 reads CASGTNQPQHF. CDR3 in DNA: TGTGCTTCAGGTACCAATCAGCCCCAGCATTTT.